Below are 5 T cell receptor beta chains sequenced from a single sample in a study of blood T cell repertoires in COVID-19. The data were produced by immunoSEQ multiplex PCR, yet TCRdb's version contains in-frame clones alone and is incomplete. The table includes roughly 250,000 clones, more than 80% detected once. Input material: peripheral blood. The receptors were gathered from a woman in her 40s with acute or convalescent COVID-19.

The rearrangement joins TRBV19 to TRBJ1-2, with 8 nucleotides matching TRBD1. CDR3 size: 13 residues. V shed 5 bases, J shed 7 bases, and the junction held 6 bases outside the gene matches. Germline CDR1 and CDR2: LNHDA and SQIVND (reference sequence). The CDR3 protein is CASSSWTGFGYTF. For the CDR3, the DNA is TGTGCCAGTAGTTCTTGGACAGGGTTTGGCTACACCTTC.

This CDR3 reads CANGQGGGGRNQPQHF. CDR3 bases: TGCGCCAACGGACAGGGGGGGGGAGGGCGCAATCAGCCCCAGCATTTT. V gene TRBV10-1 combines with J gene TRBJ1-5; 10 positions agree with TRBD1. CDR3 length equals 16 residues. Per germline, CDR1 WNHNN and CDR2 SYGVQD (reference sequence). V shed 10 bases and J 2 bases; nucleotides not matched to a gene: 11.

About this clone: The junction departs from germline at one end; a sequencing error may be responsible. In DNA, the CDR3 is TGCGGGACAGGGGGTAATGAAAAACTGTTTTTT. Its translation is CGTGGNEKLFF. The chain combines TRBV30 with TRBJ1-4, with TRBD1 matching over 11 bases. In germline, CDR1 is GTSNPN, CDR2 SVGIG (reference sequence). This CDR3 is built from 11 residues.

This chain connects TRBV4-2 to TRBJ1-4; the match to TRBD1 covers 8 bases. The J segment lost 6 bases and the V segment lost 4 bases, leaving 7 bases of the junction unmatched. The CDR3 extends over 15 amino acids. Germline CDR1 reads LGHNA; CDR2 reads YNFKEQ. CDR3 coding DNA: TGTGCCAGCAGCCTCACCAGGGGGCGGCATGAAAAACTGTTTTTT. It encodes CASSLTRGRHEKLFF.

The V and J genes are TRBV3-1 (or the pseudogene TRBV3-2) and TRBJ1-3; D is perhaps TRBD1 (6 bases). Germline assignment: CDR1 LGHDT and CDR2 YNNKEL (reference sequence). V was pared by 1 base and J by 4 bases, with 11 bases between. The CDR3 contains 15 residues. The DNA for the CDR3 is TGTGCCAGCAGCCAAGCTCTGGGGGCAGGAAACACCATATATTTT. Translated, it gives CASSQALGAGNTIYF.